The 10 T cell receptor beta chains below were found in one sample sequenced in a study of shared clonotypes between healthy human individuals. The data were produced by immunoSEQ multiplex PCR, yet TCRdb's version contains in-frame clones alone and is incomplete. Of fewer than 700,000 clones in the sample, roughly 95% are singletons; the top ten hold 0.11%. CD45RO-negative cells were positively selected for CCR7, leaving out terminally differentiated effector memory CD45RA+ cells. Sequenced material: naive CD8+ T cells sorted from blood. The receptors originated from a woman in her 30s in good health.

The chain links TRBV9 to TRBJ2-1; maybe TRBD2 (5 bases). In germline, CDR1 is SGDLS, CDR2 YYNGEE. The CDR3 spans 13 residues. V was cut by 3 bases and J by 9 bases, with 13 bases left in between. The CDR3 nucleotides are TGTGCCAGCAGCGGGGAAGGGAGACCTGAGCAGTTCTTC. Protein: CASSGEGRPEQFF.

A single count supports this clone. The genes are TRBV5-4 and TRBJ2-6; no firm D call. In germline, CDR1 is SGHNT, CDR2 YYREEE (reference sequence). V lost 3 bases, J lost 0 bases, and 16 bases lay in between. The CDR3 is 18 residues long. The CDR3 nucleotides are TGTGCCAGCAGCTATGACCTGGCCCTTAGCTCTGGGGCCAACGTCCTGACTTTC. Its translation is CASSYDLALSSGANVLTF.

The genes are TRBV28 and TRBJ2-1; 9 bases line up with TRBD2. CDR3 length: 16 residues. The trim removed 6 bases at V and 2 bases at J, leaving 8 bases unmatched. CDR1 and CDR2 (germline): MDHEN, SYDVKM. CDR3 bases: TGTGCCAGCAGGCCCCGTCGCGGGAGGGCCTACAATGAGCAGTTCTTC. It specifies CASRPRRGRAYNEQFF.

With regard to this clone: A read error may produce the germline difference seen at one junction end. J is TRBJ1-3 and V is TRBV29-1; D is unclear. CDR3 size: 14 residues. Germline CDR1 SQVTM, CDR2 ANQGSEA. CDR3 sequence (DNA): TGCAGCGTTAAAGACTCTAACTCTGGAAACACCATATATTTT. It is translated as CSVKDSNSGNTIYF.

The genes are TRBV13 and TRBJ2-2, with unresolved D. V was pared by 5 bases and J by 0 bases, with 13 bases between. Germline V CDR1 and CDR2: PRHDT, FYEKMQ (reference sequence). This CDR3 has 16 amino acids. This CDR3 is CASSQAPFPNTGELFF. CDR3 coding DNA: TGTGCCAGCAGCCAGGCACCTTTTCCGAACACCGGGGAGCTGTTTTTT.

The V gene is TRBV9, the J gene TRBJ2-5; tentatively, D is TRBD1 (6 bases). V was shortened by 2 bases and J by 1 base, with 15 bases between the two germline ends. CDR3 length: 16 amino acids. Germline values: CDR1 SGDLS, CDR2 YYNGEE. CDR3 coding DNA: TGTGCCAGCAGCGTGGTGGGGGCGTCTTTCCAAGAGACCCAGTACTTC. As protein: CASSVVGASFQETQYF.

The rearrangement joins TRBV5-6 to TRBJ2-7; 9 bases map to TRBD1. The CDR3 runs 14 residues. Germline trimming cut 4 bases from V and 3 bases from J; bases unmatched to any gene: 5. CDR1 and CDR2 (germline): SGHDT, YYEEEE. The CDR3 is CASSLADRGYEQYF. The CDR3 DNA sequence: TGTGCCAGCAGCCTCGCGGACAGGGGCTACGAGCAGTACTTC.

This chain joins TRBV9 and TRBJ1-1; the D gene is possibly TRBD1 (5 bases). V dropped 0 bases and J dropped 7 bases, with 16 bases sitting between them. Germline CDR1 is SGDLS and CDR2 is YYNGEE. This CDR3 is 15 amino acids long. The CDR3 reads CASSVVPGEGLEAFF. The CDR3 nucleotides read TGTGCCAGCAGCGTAGTACCCGGGGAGGGGCTTGAAGCTTTCTTT.

This clone was seen once. The chain has TRBV9 and TRBJ2-1; D tentatively reads TRBD1 or TRBD2 (5 bases each). Germline values: CDR1 SGDLS, CDR2 YYNGEE. Trimming removed 1 base from V and 2 bases from J, with 13 bases in between. This CDR3 has 16 residues. CDR3 sequence reads: CASSVTRGQPYNEQFF. CDR3 DNA: TGTGCCAGCAGCGTAACTCGGGGCCAGCCCTACAATGAGCAGTTCTTC.

This sequence joins TRBV7-2 and TRBJ2-7, with unresolved D. Germline V lookup: CDR1 SGHTA, CDR2 FQGNSA. Trimming removed 4 bases from V and 3 bases from J, with 10 bases in between. The CDR3 extends over 13 amino acids. Here the CDR3 reads CASSSDPNYEQYF. The CDR3 DNA follows: TGTGCCAGCAGCTCGGACCCAAACTACGAGCAGTACTTC.